These 27 T cell receptor beta chains were all obtained from the same sample, sequenced in a study of T cell clonality in common variable immunodeficiency (dated by TCRdb to between 2014 and 2017). The library was made by the immunoSEQ multiplex PCR assay. TCRdb limited this immuneACCESS table to in-frame rearrangements with V and J called. A share of clones is missing; checked studies link under half to unresolved V genes, and the rest is unexplained. The table gives around 40,000 clones for this sample, with none occurring only once. About 3% of the sample rests with the top ten. Sample: peripheral blood mononuclear cells. The receptor set was obtained from a person between 18 and 69 years old in good health.

This clone turned up a few times. The CDR3 is cut off 3 residues early in the read; its end comes from the germline J gene. This chain connects TRBV19 to TRBJ2-5; 8 bases line up with TRBD2. CDR3 length: 16 residues. V lost 2 bases and J lost 4; bases outside the gene matches: 9. In germline, CDR1 is LNHDA, CDR2 SQIVND (reference sequence). The sequenced CDR3 bases are TGTGCCAGTAGTATATATTCGGGGGGGGCGAGAGAGACC. This sequence encodes CASSIYSGGARET. The full CDR3 is CASSIYSGGARETQYF. The full variable domain, rest sourced from reference TRBV19 and TRBJ2-5, is DGGITQSPKYLFRKEGQNVTLSCEQNLNHDAMYWYRQDPGQGLRLIYYSQIVNDFQKGDIAEGYSVSREKKESFPLTVTSAQKNPTAFYLCASSIYSGGARETQYFGPGTRLLVL.

Comments on this clone: The read is 3 residues too short to cover the CDR3 end, so that end is filled in from the germline J gene. The V and J genes are TRBV7-6 and TRBJ2-3; the match to TRBD2 covers 11 bases. Looked up from germline, CDR1 is SGHVS and CDR2 is FNYEAQ. V shed 3 bases and J 0 bases; nucleotides not matched to a gene: 2. This CDR3 has 16 residues. The CDR3 bases that were read are TGTGCCAGCAGCTTGAGACTAGCGGGAAGCACAGATACG. Protein product: CASSLRLAGSTDT. The whole CDR3 is CASSLRLAGSTDTQYF.

This clone was seen many times. The read terminates 3 residues ahead of where the CDR3 ends, so the germline J gene completes it. The chain recombines TRBV18 with TRBJ2-3; 8 bases are shared with TRBD1. After removal of 2 bases from V and 4 bases from J, the junction contained 5 bases not matched to a gene. Germline loops: CDR1 KGHSH, CDR2 LQKENI. The CDR3 spans 15 residues. Here the CDR3 reads CASSPTQGASDTQYF. The CDR3 DNA, read in part, is TGTGCCAGCTCACCAACCCAGGGGGCCTCAGATACG.

This clone was recorded at least ten times. The CDR3 extends 3 residues past the end of the read, so its final part is completed from the germline J gene. The rearrangement links TRBV5-8 to TRBJ1-1; 7 bases line up with TRBD1. Germline lookup yields CDR1 SGHTS and CDR2 YDEGEE. The CDR3 spans 12 residues. CDR3 DNA (partial): TGTGCCAGCAGCTTGGGCCACAGGGGA. Amino acid sequence: CASSLGHRG. The complete CDR3 reads CASSLGHRGAFF.

This clone was observed many times. The CDR3 goes on 3 residues after the read ends, and that part is filled in from the germline J gene. The chain is built from TRBV12-3 or TRBV12-4 and TRBJ2-3, with TRBD2 matching 8 bases. Trimming took 3 bases from V and 1 from J; bases not matched to a gene: 3. CDR3 length: 15 amino acids. This CDR3 is CASSLMRGGTDTQYF. The part of the CDR3 DNA that was read is TGTGCCAGCAGTTTGATGCGGGGGGGCACAGATACG.

There are many counts of this clone. The read gets to within 3 residues of the CDR3 end, and the germline J gene fills in the rest. The chain joins TRBV2 to TRBJ1-5; no reliable D call. This CDR3 has 15 residues. V was clipped by 4 bases and J by 0 bases, with 10 bases between them. In germline, CDR1 is SNHLY, CDR2 FYNNEI. Partial CDR3 DNA: TGTGCCAGCAGTGGCCAAGAGCATAGCAATCAGCCC. Protein: CASSGQEHSNQP. The entire CDR3 reads CASSGQEHSNQPQHF.

This clone was found many times. The read falls 3 residues short of the CDR3 end, and the missing part is taken from the germline J gene. The rearrangement joins TRBV5-5 to TRBJ2-7; TRBD2 matches at 8 bases. Trimming removed 1 base from V and 3 bases from J; junction bases left unmatched: 6. Germline V lookup: CDR1 SGHKS, CDR2 YYEKEE (reference sequence). The CDR3 loop spans 15 amino acids. The CDR3 protein is CASSLLRGGDYEQYF. Partial CDR3 DNA: TGTGCCAGCAGCTTGTTACGGGGGGGGGACTACGAG.

This clone has at least ten counts. The read is 3 residues too short to cover the CDR3 end, so that end is filled in from the germline J gene. V gene TRBV2 combines with J gene TRBJ2-3; the match to TRBD2 covers 7 bases. Per the germline V gene, CDR1 is SNHLY and CDR2 is FYNNEI. Unmatched junction bases numbered 5, after V lost 8 bases and J lost 3 bases. The CDR3 covers 13 residues. The sequenced part of the CDR3 DNA is TGTGCCAGCGGCCTAGCGGAAACAGATACG. Its translation: CASGLAETDT. In full, the CDR3 reads CASGLAETDTQYF.

About this clone: The CDR3 extends 3 residues past the end of the read, so its final part is completed from the germline J gene. The chain employs TRBV6-2 or TRBV6-3 and TRBJ2-7; D gene uncertain. This CDR3 has 15 residues. Trimming cost V 0 bases and J 3 bases, with 12 bases left between them. CDR1 is MNHEY and CDR2 is SVGEGT in the germline V gene. The sequenced part of the CDR3 DNA is TGTGCCAGCAGTTACTCAGAGGTGGTACACTACGAG. It yields the protein CASSYSEVVHYE. The full-length CDR3 reads as CASSYSEVVHYEQYF.

This clone has at least ten counts. The DNA ends 3 residues before the CDR3 does, and the rest of the CDR3 is filled in from the germline J gene. The chain combines TRBV2 with TRBJ2-5; 11 bases are shared with TRBD2. The germline CDR1 and CDR2 sequences are SNHLY and FYNNEI. CDR3 length: 18 amino acids. V shed 3 bases, J shed 1 base, and the junction held 10 bases outside the gene matches. The CDR3 DNA, read in part, is TGTGCCAGCAGTGATCCCTGGGAGACTAGCGGGGCCCAAGAGACC. This gives the protein CASSDPWETSGAQET. The full CDR3 protein reads CASSDPWETSGAQETQYF.

This clone was detected ten times or more. CDR3 in amino acids: CASRHTTGGPTEAFF. The sequenced part of the CDR3 DNA is TGTGCCAGCAGGCACACAACAGGGGGCCCCACTGAA. The V and J genes are TRBV5-5 and TRBJ1-1, with 9 bases aligning to TRBD1. The read terminates 3 residues before the CDR3 end, so the remaining end is supplied by the germline J gene. The germline gives CDR1 SGHKS, CDR2 YYEKEE (reference sequence). CDR3 length: 15 amino acids. The V segment lost 5 bases and the J segment 4 bases; nucleotides outside the gene matches: 9. Using reference TRBV5-5 and TRBJ1-1 for the parts outside the CDR3, the full variable domain is DAGVTQSPTHLIKTRGQQVTLRCSPISGHKSVSWYQQVLGQGPQFIFQYYEKEERGRGNFPDRFSARQFPNYSSELNVNALLLGDSALYLCASRHTTGGPTEAFFGQGTRLTVV.

This clone has a count of ten or more. The observed sequence ends 3 residues before the CDR3 terminus, with the missing tail filled in from the germline J gene. J is TRBJ2-3 and V is TRBV11-3; 8 positions agree with TRBD2. This CDR3 has 15 amino acids. Germline lookup yields CDR1 SGHNT and CDR2 YENEEA. J was trimmed by 0 bases and V by 5 bases; bases with no gene match: 4. The chain's CDR3 is CASSMGLVSTDTQYF. The covered CDR3 bases are TGTGCCAGCAGCATGGGACTAGTGAGCACAGATACG.

This clone appeared many times. The CDR3 end is not reached by the read, which stops 3 residues before it; the germline J gene fills it in. The V call is TRBV19, the J call TRBJ2-1, with 8 bases identical to TRBD1. Per the germline V gene, CDR1 is LNHDA and CDR2 is SQIVND (reference sequence). CDR3 length: 14 residues. V shed 10 bases and J 2 bases; nucleotides not matched to a gene: 7. CDR3 bases read: TGTGCCATCAGGGGACAGGACCCCTACAATGAG. Residues: CAIRGQDPYNE. The full CDR3 protein reads CAIRGQDPYNEQFF.

In its sample, this clone was seen many times. The read terminates 3 residues before the CDR3 end, so the remaining end is supplied by the germline J gene. The chain employs TRBV2 and TRBJ1-5; D not resolved. Germline V gives CDR1 SNHLY, CDR2 FYNNEI. This CDR3 comprises 12 residues. Trimming shortened V by 5 bases and J by 2 bases, and 4 bases separated the two germline ends. CDR3 DNA (partial): TGTGCCAGCAGTAGGGGCAATCAGCCC. Its protein product is CASSRGNQP. The whole CDR3 is CASSRGNQPQHF.

In its sample, this clone was seen many times. Read coverage stops 3 residues before the CDR3 terminus; the germline J gene supplies the remainder. The rearrangement links TRBV5-4 to TRBJ2-3; TRBD2 aligns across 7 bases. This CDR3 is built from 14 residues. Germline CDR1 reads SGHNT; CDR2 reads YYREEE (reference sequence). V was pared by 4 bases and J by 2 bases, with 4 bases of the junction left unmatched. The part of the CDR3 DNA that was read is TGTGCCAGCAGCGGGGACTATCCCACAGATACG. It codes for CASSGDYPTDT. The full-length CDR3 reads as CASSGDYPTDTQYF. The full variable domain, rest sourced from reference TRBV5-4 and TRBJ2-3, is ETGVTQSPTHLIKTRGQQVTLRCSSQSGHNTVSWYQQALGQGPQFIFQYYREEENGRGNFPPRFSGLQFPNYSSELNVNALELDDSALYLCASSGDYPTDTQYFGPGTRLTVL.

Many counts were recorded for this clone. From the germline J gene comes the end of the CDR3, since the read stops 3 residues before it. This chain joins TRBV7-2 and TRBJ2-7, with a possible D match to TRBD2 (5 bases). V gave up 3 bases and J gave up 4 bases, with 10 bases separating them. The CDR3 covers 13 residues. The germline gives CDR1 SGHTA, CDR2 FQGNSA. CDR3 region: CASSFPDLYEQYF. Partial CDR3 DNA: TGTGCCAGCAGCTTCCCGGACTTATACGAG.

This clone was seen ten or more times. Read data end 3 residues before the CDR3 end; the end is taken from the germline J gene. This rearrangement joins TRBV5-1 to TRBJ2-1; 10 nucleotides align to TRBD2. Germline V gene lookup returns CDR1 SGHRS and CDR2 YFSETQ. V was clipped by 2 bases and J by 0 bases; unmatched bases: 8. There are 18 residues in the CDR3. The CDR3 here is CASSFRWSGRASYNEQFF. CDR3 DNA (partial): TGCGCCAGCAGCTTTCGGTGGAGCGGGAGGGCCTCCTACAATGAG.

About this clone itself: Coverage ceases 3 residues before the CDR3 finishes, and the germline J gene fills in the end. The chain employs TRBV11-3 and TRBJ2-2; D remains ambiguous. Trimming took off 3 bases at V and 4 bases at J, with 12 bases between the two ends. The CDR3 contains 15 residues. CDR1 and CDR2 from the germline V gene are SGHNT and YENEEA. The CDR3 DNA, read in part, is TGTGCCAGCAGCTTTGATAGTAGGGCCACCGGGGAG. Translation gives CASSFDSRATGE. The complete CDR3 protein is CASSFDSRATGELFF.

This clone was detected many times. The CDR3 here is CASSLRTTSGSGNNEQFF. The CDR3 bases that were read are TGCGCCAGCAGCTTGAGGACGACTAGCGGGAGTGGAAACAATGAG. The chain carries TRBV5-1 and TRBJ2-1; TRBD2 aligns across 12 bases. Read sequence stops 3 residues before the CDR3 end, and the germline J gene provides the missing end. The germline V gene encodes CDR1 SGHRS and CDR2 YFSETQ. The CDR3 loop spans 18 amino acids. The ends lost 1 base at V and 5 bases at J; junction bases unmatched: 10. The variable domain in full, completed from reference TRBV5-1 and TRBJ2-1, reads KAGVTQTPRYLIKTRGQQVTLSCSPISGHRSVSWYQQTPGQGLQFLFEYFSETQRNKGNFPGRFSGRQFSNSRSEMNVSTLELGDSALYLCASSLRTTSGSGNNEQFFGPGTRLTVL.

This clone occurred a few times. The CDR3 goes on 3 residues after the read ends, and that part is filled in from the germline J gene. The chain is built from TRBV2 and TRBJ2-3, with 9 positions matching TRBD2. The V gene's germline CDR1 is SNHLY and CDR2 FYNNEI. This CDR3 spans 16 amino acids. The sequenced CDR3 bases are TGTGCCAGCAGTGAACTAGCGGGGAGGTACCAAGAGACG. Protein sequence: CASSELAGRYQET. The complete CDR3 reads CASSELAGRYQETQYF.

In its sample, this clone was seen a few times. From the germline J gene comes the end of the CDR3, since the read stops 3 residues before it. This chain connects TRBV5-1 to TRBJ2-7; 7 nucleotides match TRBD1. Germline V gene lookup returns CDR1 SGHRS and CDR2 YFSETQ. V was pared by 0 bases and J by 5 bases, with 8 bases of the junction left unmatched. There are 15 residues in the CDR3. Partial CDR3 DNA: TGCGCCAGCAGCTTGGCCAAGACAGGGAGACACGAG. Encoded protein: CASSLAKTGRHE. The full CDR3 sequence reads CASSLAKTGRHEQYF. Full variable domain (missing parts from reference TRBV5-1 and TRBJ2-7): KAGVTQTPRYLIKTRGQQVTLSCSPISGHRSVSWYQQTPGQGLQFLFEYFSETQRNKGNFPGRFSGRQFSNSRSEMNVSTLELGDSALYLCASSLAKTGRHEQYFGPGTRLTVT.

This clone was seen repeatedly, ten times or more. The CDR3 goes on 3 residues after the read ends, and that part is filled in from the germline J gene. The V call is TRBV20-1, the J call TRBJ2-7, with D possibly TRBD2 on 5 matching bases. Germline CDR1 is DFQATT and CDR2 is SNEGSKA (reference sequence). The CDR3 is 14 amino acids. V shed 3 bases and J shed 1 base, with 13 bases lying between them. Partial CDR3 DNA: TGCAGTGCTAGTCCTAGCTTTTGGTCCTACGAG. Amino acid sequence: CSASPSFWSYE. The whole CDR3 sequence reads CSASPSFWSYEQYF.

This clone was detected many times. The CDR3 goes on 3 residues after the read ends, and that part is filled in from the germline J gene. The chain joins TRBV13 to TRBJ2-3, with 8 nucleotides matching TRBD2. Germline-derived CDR1 and CDR2 are PRHDT and FYEKMQ (reference sequence). V trimming: 5 bases; J trimming: 2 bases; junction bases outside the gene matches: 21. The CDR3 contains 20 residues. The CDR3 region is CASSLFRVFTGLDPTDTQYF. The CDR3 bases that were read are TGTGCCAGCAGCCTTTTCCGGGTCTTTACGGGACTAGACCCCACAGATACG.

This clone occurred a few times. The CDR3 end is not reached by the read, which stops 3 residues before it; the germline J gene fills it in. V usage is TRBV7-6 and J usage is TRBJ1-2; D call uncertain. This CDR3 is built from 15 residues. Looked up from germline, CDR1 is SGHVS and CDR2 is FNYEAQ. The DNA read from the CDR3 is TGTGCCAGCAGCCCTCGGACTAGCGGGAGTTCCGAC. This translates into CASSPRTSGSSD. The full CDR3 sequence reads CASSPRTSGSSDYTF.

On this clone: The CDR3 is cut off 3 residues early in the read; its end comes from the germline J gene. The chain uses TRBV7-8 and TRBJ1-1; D remains unclear. The CDR3 extends over 12 amino acids. CDR1 and CDR2 from the germline V gene are SGHVS and FQNEAQ. The V gene lost 6 bases and the J gene lost 0 bases, with 5 bases spanning the gap. The covered CDR3 bases are TGTGCCAGCAGTCCAATGAACACTGAA. This encodes CASSPMNTE. The CDR3 in full is CASSPMNTEAFF.

Of note for this clone: The CDR3 end falls 3 residues outside the read, so it is completed with the germline J gene. The chain has TRBV7-9 and TRBJ2-7; D is unresolved. Germline values: CDR1 SEHNR, CDR2 FQNEAQ (reference sequence). CDR3 length: 12 amino acids. CDR3 DNA (partial): TGTGTCCGCGGCCCCGCCTGGGACGAG. Protein sequence: CVRGPAWDE. From start to end, the CDR3 is CVRGPAWDEQYF.

This clone was seen ten or more times. The read stops 3 residues short of the end of the CDR3; the missing end is completed from the germline J gene. The chain carries TRBV29-1 and TRBJ1-2; D is unresolved. The CDR3 sequence is 12 residues long. CDR1 is SQVTM, CDR2 ANQGSEA, per germline. Trimming removed 4 bases at V and 1 base at J, with 7 bases between. The part of the CDR3 DNA that was read is TGCAGCGTTGGAAACGGTAACTATGGC. Translation: CSVGNGNYG. The full CDR3 sequence reads CSVGNGNYGYTF. Variable domain in full (rest from reference TRBV29-1 and TRBJ1-2): SAVISQKPSRDICQRGTSLTIQCQVDSQVTMMFWYRQQPGQSLTLIATANQGSEATYESGFVIDKFPISRPNLTFSTLTVSNMSPEDSSIYLCSVGNGNYGYTFGSGTRLTVV.